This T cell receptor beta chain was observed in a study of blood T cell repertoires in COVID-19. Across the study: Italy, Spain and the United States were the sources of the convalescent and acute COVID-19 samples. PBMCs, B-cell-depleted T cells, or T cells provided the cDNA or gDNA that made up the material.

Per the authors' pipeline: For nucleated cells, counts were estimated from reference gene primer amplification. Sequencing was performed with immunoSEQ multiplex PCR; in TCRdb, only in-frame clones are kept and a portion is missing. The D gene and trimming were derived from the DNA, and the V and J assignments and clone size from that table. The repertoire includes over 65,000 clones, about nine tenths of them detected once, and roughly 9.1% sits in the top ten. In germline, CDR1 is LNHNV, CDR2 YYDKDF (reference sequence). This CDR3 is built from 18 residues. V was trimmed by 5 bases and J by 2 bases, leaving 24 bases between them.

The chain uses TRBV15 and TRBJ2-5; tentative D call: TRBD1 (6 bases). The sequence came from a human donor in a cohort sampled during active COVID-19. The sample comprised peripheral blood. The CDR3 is CATSARGRARGKQETQYF. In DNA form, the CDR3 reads TGTGCCACCAGCGCCAGGGGCCGGGCTAGAGGGAAACAAGAGACCCAGTACTTC.